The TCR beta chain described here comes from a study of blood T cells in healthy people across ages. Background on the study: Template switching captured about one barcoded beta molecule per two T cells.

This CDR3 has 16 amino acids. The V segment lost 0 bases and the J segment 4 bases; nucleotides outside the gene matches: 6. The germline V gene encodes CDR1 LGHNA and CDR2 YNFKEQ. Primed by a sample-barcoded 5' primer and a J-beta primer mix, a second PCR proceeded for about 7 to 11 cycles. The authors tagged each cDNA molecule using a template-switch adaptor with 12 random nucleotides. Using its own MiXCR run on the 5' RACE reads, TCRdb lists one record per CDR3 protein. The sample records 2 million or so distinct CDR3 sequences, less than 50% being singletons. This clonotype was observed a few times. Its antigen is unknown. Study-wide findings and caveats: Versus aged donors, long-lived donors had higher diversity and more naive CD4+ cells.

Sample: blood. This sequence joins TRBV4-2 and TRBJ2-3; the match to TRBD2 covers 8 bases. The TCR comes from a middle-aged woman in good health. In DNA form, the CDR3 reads TGTGCCAGCAGCCAAGAAATAAGCGGGGGCTCAGATACGCAGTATTTT. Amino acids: CASSQEISGGSDTQYF.